The 28 T cell receptor beta chains presented below share a single source sample, sequenced in a study of blood T cell repertoires in COVID-19. TCRdb keeps only in-frame clones here, not all; method: immunoSEQ multiplex PCR. The sample has approximately 150,000 clones, over 80% seen once. The sequenced sample was peripheral blood. These TCRs come from a woman in her forties or fifties with acute or convalescent COVID-19.

The count of this clone is one. The genes are TRBV7-2 and TRBJ1-4, with D unclear. The V and J ends lost 4 bases and 3 bases respectively, with 21 bases between them. Germline V CDR1 and CDR2: SGHTA, FQGNSA. The CDR3 has 18 amino acids. DNA for the CDR3: TGTGCCAGCAGCTATCAGCCGGGCCAAGGAGGTTCTAATGAAAAACTGTTTTTT. Translating it yields CASSYQPGQGGSNEKLFF.

The chain couples TRBV6-5 to TRBJ2-1, with a tentative D call TRBD1 (6 bases). The CDR3 spans 14 residues. The ends were cut back, 0 bases at V and 7 bases at J, with 10 bases in the middle. Germline CDR1 MNHEY, CDR2 SVGAGI. The CDR3 here is CASSYSQGSNEQFF. CDR3 coding DNA: TGTGCCAGCAGTTACTCCCAGGGGAGTAATGAGCAGTTCTTC.

The chain joins TRBV9 to TRBJ1-5, with 7 nucleotides matching TRBD1. CDR1 and CDR2 (germline): SGDLS, YYNGEE. V gave up 2 bases and J gave up 3 bases; unmatched junction bases: 5. This CDR3 is 15 amino acids long. The chain's CDR3 is CASSVAGQVNQPQHF. The CDR3 nucleotides are TGTGCCAGCAGCGTTGCTGGACAGGTCAATCAGCCCCAGCATTTT.

Here the CDR3 reads CASSVEAGNQPQHF. CDR3 in DNA: TGTGCCAGCAGCGTAGAGGCAGGGAATCAGCCCCAGCATTTT. The rearrangement uses TRBV9 and TRBJ1-5; maybe TRBD1 (5 bases). Trimming removed 0 bases from V and 4 bases from J, with 8 bases in between. CDR3 length equals 14 residues. Germline V gene data show CDR1 as SGDLS and CDR2 as YYNGEE.

This clone has more than one count but fewer than ten. The chain joins TRBV6-5 to TRBJ1-5; 7 nucleotides agree with TRBD1. V lost 6 bases, J lost 3 bases, and 8 bases stayed unmatched. The CDR3 covers 15 residues. Per the germline V gene, CDR1 is MNHEY and CDR2 is SVGAGI. The CDR3 coding sequence is TGTGCCAGCAGGCGATCCGGGACAGCCAATCAGCCCCAGCATTTT. Protein sequence: CASRRSGTANQPQHF.

This rearrangement joins TRBV6-5 to TRBJ1-1; D gene unclear. This CDR3 has 13 residues. Per germline, CDR1 MNHEY and CDR2 SVGAGI. The ends were cut back, 4 bases at V and 2 bases at J, with 8 bases in the middle. The CDR3 DNA sequence: TGTGCCAGCAGTTTCATGGGCAACACTGAAGCTTTCTTT. Its protein is CASSFMGNTEAFF.

The CDR3 reads CASSWDRDSSTNEKLFF. In nucleotides, the CDR3 is TGCGCCAGCAGCTGGGACCGGGACAGTTCAACTAATGAAAAACTGTTTTTT. The gene calls are TRBV5-1 and TRBJ1-4; 7 bases match TRBD1. Germline V CDR1 and CDR2: SGHRS, YFSETQ. V dropped 3 bases and J dropped 0; count of bases not matched to a gene: 8. The CDR3 totals 17 residues.

V gene TRBV24-1 combines with J gene TRBJ2-3; the match to TRBD1 covers 7 bases. The CDR3 covers 15 residues. Germline values: CDR1 KGHDR, CDR2 SFDVKD. J lost 4 bases, V lost 1 base, and 4 bases had no gene match. In nucleotides, the CDR3 is TGTGCCACCAGTGATTTCGGCAGGGGGTCAGATACGCAGTATTTT. It yields the protein CATSDFGRGSDTQYF.

J is TRBJ1-1 and V is TRBV6-5; D remains unclear. The germline V and J ends were trimmed by 0 bases and 1 base, with 6 bases remaining between them. Germline assignment: CDR1 MNHEY and CDR2 SVGAGI. This CDR3 has 14 amino acids. The CDR3 here is CASSYSAANTEAFF. The CDR3 DNA follows: TGTGCCAGCAGTTACTCGGCCGCGAACACTGAAGCTTTCTTT.

J is TRBJ1-1 and V is TRBV11-2; TRBD1 matches 8 bases. The CDR3 spans 16 residues. Per the germline V gene, CDR1 is SGHAT and CDR2 is FQNNGV. Trimming took 1 base from V and 5 from J; bases not matched to a gene: 9. The CDR3 is CASSLAGGQGGTEAFF. CDR3 bases: TGTGCCAGCAGCTTAGCGGGTGGACAGGGAGGGACTGAAGCTTTCTTT.

This chain links TRBV29-1 with TRBJ1-2; a possible D gene is TRBD1 (6 bases). The V gene lost 7 bases and the J gene lost 5 bases, with 26 bases spanning the gap. The CDR3 runs 16 residues. Germline CDR1 SQVTM, CDR2 ANQGSEA. CDR3 DNA sequence: TGCAGCGCCGCATGGGGGGGGCAGGGGCGGTATTATGGCTACACCTTC. Translated: CSAAWGGQGRYYGYTF.

V usage is TRBV19 and J usage is TRBJ2-2, with TRBD2 matching 11 bases. The CDR3 is 22 amino acids. Per germline, CDR1 LNHDA and CDR2 SQIVND (reference sequence). The junction had 23 bases not matched to a gene; V was cut back by 4 bases and J by 4 bases. The CDR3 sequence is CASSRGQSRPSSGRSGTGELFF. Here the CDR3 DNA reads TGTGCCAGTAGTAGGGGACAGTCGAGACCATCTAGCGGGAGGTCGGGCACCGGGGAGCTGTTTTTT.

The V and J genes are TRBV13 and TRBJ1-2; D may be TRBD1 (5 bases). V shed 2 bases and J shed 6 bases, with 13 bases lying between them. The CDR3 consists of 14 residues. The germline gives CDR1 PRHDT, CDR2 FYEKMQ (reference sequence). CDR3 nucleotides: TGTGCCAGCAGCTTAAGTCAGGGAGGGAATGGCTACACCTTC. This gives the protein CASSLSQGGNGYTF.

The J gene is TRBJ1-5, the V gene TRBV7-3; 8 bases are a match to TRBD1. The CDR3 spans 15 residues. Germline trimming cut 5 bases from V and 5 bases from J; bases unmatched to any gene: 8. Germline V gene data show CDR1 as SGHTA and CDR2 as FQGTGA. CDR3 sequence: CASSQQQGGDQPQHF. In DNA, the CDR3 is TGTGCCAGCAGCCAACAACAGGGGGGGGATCAGCCCCAGCATTTT.

The genes are TRBV4-1 and TRBJ2-1, with 8 nucleotides matching TRBD2. V lost 0 bases to trimming and J lost 8 bases; unmatched junction nucleotides: 9. The length of the CDR3 is 16 residues. The V gene's germline CDR1 is MGHRA and CDR2 YSYEKL. CDR3: CASSQDEGLVIYEQFF. The CDR3 bases are TGCGCCAGCAGCCAAGATGAGGGACTAGTCATCTATGAGCAGTTCTTC.

This rearrangement joins TRBV5-1 to TRBJ2-3; perhaps TRBD1 as D (5 bases). V lost 4 bases and J 2 bases, leaving 17 bases between the germline ends. The CDR3 sequence is 16 residues long. CDR1 and CDR2 (germline): SGHRS, YFSETQ. The CDR3 reads CASSQSVAGPTDTQYF. CDR3 bases: TGCGCCAGCAGCCAGTCGGTGGCAGGGCCCACAGATACGCAGTATTTT.

The chain uses TRBV5-6 and TRBJ1-2; 11 bases are shared with TRBD1. Unmatched junction bases numbered 9, after V lost 4 bases and J lost 4 bases. The germline CDR1 and CDR2 sequences are SGHDT and YYEEEE. CDR3 length: 16 residues. CDR3 amino acids: CASSVRTGGWGYGYTF. CDR3 DNA: TGTGCCAGCAGCGTACGGACAGGGGGCTGGGGCTATGGCTACACCTTC. Using reference TRBV5-6 and TRBJ1-2 for the parts outside the CDR3, the full variable domain is DAGVTQSPTHLIKTRGQQVTLRCSPKSGHDTVSWYQQALGQGPQFIFQYYEEEERQRGNFPDRFSGHQFPNYSSELNVNALLLGDSALYLCASSVRTGGWGYGYTFGSGTRLTVV.

This chain links TRBV27 with TRBJ1-5; 8 positions match TRBD1. V was clipped by 0 bases and J by 6 bases; unmatched bases: 10. Germline-derived CDR1 and CDR2 are MNHEY and SMNVEV (reference sequence). The CDR3 loop spans 17 amino acids. CDR3 DNA: TGTGCCAGCAGTTTATCAGGGGGTAGACAGGGGTTTCAGCCCCAGCATTTT. This encodes CASSLSGGRQGFQPQHF.

In this sample, this clone turned up once. The chain recombines TRBV19 with TRBJ1-4, with 10 bases identical to TRBD1. The germline V gene encodes CDR1 LNHDA and CDR2 SQIVND (reference sequence). The CDR3 has 15 amino acids. V was pared by 5 bases and J by 7 bases, with 7 bases of the junction left unmatched. This CDR3 is CASSQTGGFGEKLFF. Here the CDR3 DNA reads TGTGCCAGTAGTCAGACAGGGGGCTTCGGTGAAAAACTGTTTTTT.

This clone has more than one count but fewer than ten. The chain combines TRBV3-1 (or the pseudogene TRBV3-2) with TRBJ1-2, with D hard to call. Germline values: CDR1 LGHDT, CDR2 YNNKEL (reference sequence). The CDR3 runs 14 residues. V lost 6 bases and J lost 4, with 15 bases in between. The CDR3 DNA follows: TGTGCCAGCAGTCCCGCGGGCCCAAGCTATGGCTACACCTTC. This sequence encodes CASSPAGPSYGYTF.

The chain uses TRBV5-4 and TRBJ2-1; TRBD1 matches 10 bases. This CDR3 region has 16 residues. Germline CDR1 reads SGHNT; CDR2 reads YYREEE (reference sequence). V lost 5 bases, J lost 7 bases, and 12 bases stayed unmatched. The CDR3 DNA is TGTGCCAGCAGTCCTACCGGGACAGGGGCGCGGAATGAGCAGTTCTTC. Translated, it gives CASSPTGTGARNEQFF.

This chain uses TRBV27 with TRBJ2-7; the D gene is possibly TRBD2 (6 bases). Germline assignment: CDR1 MNHEY and CDR2 SMNVEV (reference sequence). V was shortened by 4 bases and J by 2 bases, with 18 bases between the two germline ends. CDR3 length: 16 amino acids. The CDR3 protein is CASSSTFSGRPYEQYF. The DNA of the CDR3 is TGTGCCAGCAGTTCCACCTTTTCAGGGAGGCCCTACGAGCAGTACTTC.

V usage is TRBV14 and J usage is TRBJ2-1; TRBD2 matches 12 bases. Germline V CDR1 and CDR2: SGHDN, FVKESK. This CDR3 region has 16 residues. The V and J ends lost 3 bases and 8 bases, in that order; junction bases with no gene match: 8. As DNA, the CDR3 is TGTGCCAGCAGCCACCTAACTAGCGGGAGGAGGTATGAGCAGTTCTTC. This sequence encodes CASSHLTSGRRYEQFF.

The chain links TRBV10-3 to TRBJ1-5; tentative D call: TRBD1 (5 bases). Germline CDR1 reads ENHRY; CDR2 reads SYGVKD. V was trimmed by 4 bases and J by 3 bases, leaving 13 bases between them. This CDR3 contains 15 residues. CDR3 nucleotides: TGTGCCATCAGTGTCTCGACAGACCCCAATCAGCCCCAGCATTTT. Protein sequence: CAISVSTDPNQPQHF.

V is TRBV9 and J is TRBJ2-5, with D tentatively TRBD1 (6 bases). Germline values: CDR1 SGDLS, CDR2 YYNGEE. Trimming left V 0 bases short and J 2 bases short, with 17 bases between. The CDR3 sequence is 17 residues long. The CDR3 reads CASSVANWGTLQETQYF. The CDR3 DNA sequence: TGTGCCAGCAGCGTAGCTAATTGGGGGACACTTCAAGAGACCCAGTACTTC.

The chain couples TRBV2 to TRBJ1-1; perhaps TRBD1 as D (5 bases). V gave up 5 bases and J gave up 1 base, with 8 bases separating them. Germline V lookup: CDR1 SNHLY, CDR2 FYNNEI. The CDR3 is 13 amino acids. In nucleotides, the CDR3 is TGTGCCAGCAGTACCGACAGGAACACTGAAGCTTTCTTT. Translation gives CASSTDRNTEAFF.

The rearrangement joins TRBV12-3 or TRBV12-4 to TRBJ1-1; D not certain. The CDR3 contains 12 residues. V was pared by 5 bases and J by 5 bases, with 9 bases between. The CDR3 DNA reads TGTGCCAGCAGTCGTAGAGGGACTGAAGCTTTCTTT. Translating it yields CASSRRGTEAFF.

This chain joins TRBV28 and TRBJ1-5; 9 bases match TRBD1. The CDR3 spans 15 residues. Germline V gene sequence: CDR1 MDHEN, CDR2 SYDVKM. The V gene end was trimmed by 5 bases and the J gene end by 7 bases; junction bases not matched to a gene: 9. This chain's CDR3 is CASSQTGGAYQPQHF. In nucleotides, the CDR3 is TGTGCCAGCAGTCAAACAGGGGGCGCTTACCAGCCCCAGCATTTT.